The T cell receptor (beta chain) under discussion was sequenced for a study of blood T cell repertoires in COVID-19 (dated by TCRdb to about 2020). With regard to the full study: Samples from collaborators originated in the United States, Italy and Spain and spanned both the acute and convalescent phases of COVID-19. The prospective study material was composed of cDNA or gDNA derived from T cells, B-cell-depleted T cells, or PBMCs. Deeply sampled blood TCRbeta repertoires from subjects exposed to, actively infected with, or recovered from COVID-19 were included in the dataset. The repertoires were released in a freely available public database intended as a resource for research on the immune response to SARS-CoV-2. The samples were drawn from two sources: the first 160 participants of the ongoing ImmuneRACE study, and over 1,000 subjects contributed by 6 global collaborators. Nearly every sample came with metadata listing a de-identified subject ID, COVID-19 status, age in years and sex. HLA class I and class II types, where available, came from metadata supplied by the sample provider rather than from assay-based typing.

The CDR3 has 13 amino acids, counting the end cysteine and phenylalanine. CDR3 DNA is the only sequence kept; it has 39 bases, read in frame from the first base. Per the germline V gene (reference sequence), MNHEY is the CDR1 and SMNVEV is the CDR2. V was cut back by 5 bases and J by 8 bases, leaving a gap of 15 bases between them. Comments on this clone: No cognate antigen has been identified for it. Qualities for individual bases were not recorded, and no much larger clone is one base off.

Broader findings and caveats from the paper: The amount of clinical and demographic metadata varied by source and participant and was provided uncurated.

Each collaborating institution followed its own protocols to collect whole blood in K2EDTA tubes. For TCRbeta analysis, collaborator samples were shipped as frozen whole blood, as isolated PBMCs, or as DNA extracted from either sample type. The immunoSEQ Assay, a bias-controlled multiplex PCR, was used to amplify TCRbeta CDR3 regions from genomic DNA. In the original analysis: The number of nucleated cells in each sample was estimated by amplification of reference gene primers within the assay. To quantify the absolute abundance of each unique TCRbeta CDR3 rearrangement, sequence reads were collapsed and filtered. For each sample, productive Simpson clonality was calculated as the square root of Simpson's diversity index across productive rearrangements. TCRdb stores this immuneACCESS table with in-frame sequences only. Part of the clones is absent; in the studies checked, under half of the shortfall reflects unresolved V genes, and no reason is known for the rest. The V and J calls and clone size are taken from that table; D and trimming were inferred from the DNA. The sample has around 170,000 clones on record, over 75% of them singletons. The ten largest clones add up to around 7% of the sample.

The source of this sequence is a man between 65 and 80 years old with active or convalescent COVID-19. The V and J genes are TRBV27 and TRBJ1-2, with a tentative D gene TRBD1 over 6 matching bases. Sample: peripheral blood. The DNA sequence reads TGTGCCAGCAGTGACCCTAGGGGGTGGGGCTACACCTTC. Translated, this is CASSDPRGWGYTF.